These T cell receptor beta chains were read from a single sample in a study of blood T cell repertoires in COVID-19. Sequenced by immunoSEQ multiplex PCR; TCRdb stores in-frame clones only, minus some. The sample records approximately 250,000 clones, approximately 86% being singletons. The specimen sequenced was peripheral blood. The receptors here all came from a woman in her 70s with COVID-19, enrolled during active disease. Each CDR3 is given with its conserved first and last residue. A D gene is named only where the DNA matches it firmly. Size tells how often a clone was seen (once, few, many) or the class of an expanded clone, and some rows leave it out.

V,size,D,CDR3
TRBV6-5,.,.,CASSPGLGHSPLHF
TRBV7-2,.,TRBD2,CASSLERGSPYEQYF
TRBV19,once,TRBD1,CASGPGQGDYGYTF
TRBV7-8,.,TRBD1,CASSGDRGRLDYGYTF
TRBV27,.,.,CASSTGQSLQETQYF
TRBV7-7,.,.,CASSLGVDSTYEQYF
TRBV6-5,.,.,CASSYSPGLGSPLHF
TRBV12-2,.,.,CASRFLQGAEGYTF
TRBV5-6,few,.,CASSLINQPQHF
TRBV28,.,TRBD2,CASSPSGGAQQYF
TRBV7-3,few,TRBD1,CASSYQGAGETQYF
TRBV29-1,.,.,CSVRDSGQETQYF
TRBV14,.,.,CASSQDPHKGYTF
TRBV2,.,TRBD1,CASSGGTGGRKAFF
TRBV28,.,TRBD1,CASSRADRAGELFF